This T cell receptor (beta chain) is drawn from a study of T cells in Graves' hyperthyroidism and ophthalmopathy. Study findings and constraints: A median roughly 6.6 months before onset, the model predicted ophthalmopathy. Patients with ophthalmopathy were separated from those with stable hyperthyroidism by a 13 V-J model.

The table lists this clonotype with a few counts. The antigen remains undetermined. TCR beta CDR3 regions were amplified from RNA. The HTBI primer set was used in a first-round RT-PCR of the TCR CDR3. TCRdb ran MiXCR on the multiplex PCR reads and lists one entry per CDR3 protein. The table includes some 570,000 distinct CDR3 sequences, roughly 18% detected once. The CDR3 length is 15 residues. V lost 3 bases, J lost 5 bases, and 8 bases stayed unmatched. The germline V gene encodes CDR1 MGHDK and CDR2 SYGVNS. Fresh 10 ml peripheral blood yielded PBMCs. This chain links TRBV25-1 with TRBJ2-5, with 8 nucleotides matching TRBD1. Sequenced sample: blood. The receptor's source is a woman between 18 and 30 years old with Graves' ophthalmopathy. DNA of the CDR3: TGTGCCAGCAGTGATGGCAGGACAGGGAGCGAGACCCAGTACTTC. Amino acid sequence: CASSDGRTGSETQYF.